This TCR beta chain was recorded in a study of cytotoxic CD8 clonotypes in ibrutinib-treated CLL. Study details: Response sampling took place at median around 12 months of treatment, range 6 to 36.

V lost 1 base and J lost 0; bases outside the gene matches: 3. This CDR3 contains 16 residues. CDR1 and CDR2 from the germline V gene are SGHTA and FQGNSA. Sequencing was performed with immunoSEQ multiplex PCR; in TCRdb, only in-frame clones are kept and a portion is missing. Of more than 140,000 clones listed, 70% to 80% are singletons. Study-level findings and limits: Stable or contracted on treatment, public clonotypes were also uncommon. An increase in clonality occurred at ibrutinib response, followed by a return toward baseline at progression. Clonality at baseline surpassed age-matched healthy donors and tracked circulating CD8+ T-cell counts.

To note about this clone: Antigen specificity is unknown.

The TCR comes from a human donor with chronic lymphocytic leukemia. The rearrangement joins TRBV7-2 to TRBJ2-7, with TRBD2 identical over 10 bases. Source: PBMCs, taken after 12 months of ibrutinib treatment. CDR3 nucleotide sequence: TGTGCCAGCAGCTTAGTGGCTAGCGGGAGCTCCTACGAGCAGTACTTC. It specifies CASSLVASGSSYEQYF.